This T cell receptor beta chain comes out of a study of blood T cell repertoires in COVID-19. Overall study context: The United States, Italy and Spain were the sources of the acute and convalescent COVID-19 samples. T cells, B-cell-depleted T cells, or PBMCs provided the cDNA or gDNA that served as material.

V lost 2 bases, J lost 2 bases, and 5 bases stayed unmatched. Germline V gene lookup returns CDR1 LGHDT and CDR2 YNNKEL (reference sequence). This CDR3 spans 15 amino acids. Original methodology: Reference gene primer amplification gave estimated nucleated cell counts. The protocol was immunoSEQ multiplex PCR, while the TCRdb copy is restricted to in-frame clones and leaves out a portion. V, J and clone size are taken as reported in that table, and D and trimming were inferred from the DNA itself. The sample contains approximately 190,000 clones, approximately 91% of which appear only once. Sequenced: peripheral blood. This chain links TRBV3-1 (or the pseudogene TRBV3-2) with TRBJ2-7, with 8 bases aligning to TRBD1. This TCR was sampled from a woman between 40 and 50 years old who had recovered from COVID-19. The CDR3, as DNA: TGTGCCAGCAGCCAACTCAGGACAGGGACCTACGAGCAGTACTTC. The encoded protein is CASSQLRTGTYEQYF.